Only one count was recorded for the clone carrying this T cell receptor (beta chain). Its antigen is currently unknown. This sample is drawn from a study of CD8 T cell repertoires and HIV-1 epitope variants. As for the study in general: Epitopes were three Gag families plus Nef HW9 and YT9. Separate from the cultures, 1M uncultured T cells served as baseline.

The assay was immunoSEQ multiplex PCR, and TCRdb's table has in-frame clones only and misses some. Here the sample spans about 5,600 clones, about 60% being singletons. The receptor was derived from a male donor with HIV. The sample consisted of cultured CD8+ T cells derived from PBMCs.

CDR3 sequence reads: CATRKAGFHEQYF. The CDR3 DNA is TGTGCCACCCGAAAGGCAGGGTTCCACGAGCAGTACTTC. The chain couples TRBV15 to TRBJ2-7; possible D gene TRBD1, 5 bases. The V end was cut by 8 bases, the J end by 5 bases, with 16 bases between. Per the germline V gene, CDR1 is LNHNV and CDR2 is YYDKDF (reference sequence). This CDR3 is 13 amino acids long. The entire variable domain, with the rest obtained from reference TRBV15 and TRBJ2-7, is as follows: DAMVIQNPRYQVTQFGKPVTLSCSQTLNHNVMYWYQQKSSQAPKLLFHYYDKDFNNEADTPDNFQSRRPNTSFCFLDIRSPGLGDTAMYLCATRKAGFHEQYFGPGTRLTVT.